The text below deals with one T cell receptor beta chain. Per the original methods: Quantification of nucleated cells was approximated via reference gene primer amplification. Generated by immunoSEQ multiplex PCR, the TCRdb table keeps only in-frame clones and is missing some. The V and J calls and the clone size are those of that table, but D and trimming were determined from the DNA. The sample has 200,000 or so clones; about 93% are singletons. These data belong to a study of blood T cell repertoires in COVID-19. Background on the study: The United States, Italy and Spain supplied acute and convalescent COVID-19 samples. PBMCs, B-cell-depleted T cells, or T cells were the source of the cDNA or gDNA that made up the material.

V gave up 1 base and J gave up 5 bases, with 17 bases separating them. Germline loops: CDR1 KGHDR, CDR2 SFDVKD. The CDR3 extends over 17 amino acids. Seattle patients were enrolled while actively infected and followed longitudinally. The rearrangement joins TRBV24-1 to TRBJ2-1, with a weak D call TRBD2 (6 bases). The sample taken for sequencing was peripheral blood. This clonotype was obtained from a man between 60 and 75 years old with COVID-19, enrolled during active disease. Written as DNA, the CDR3 is TGTGCCACCAGTGATTTAAGAGCGGGTCCACTCAACAATGAGCAGTTCTTC. Residues: CATSDLRAGPLNNEQFF.